This T cell receptor (beta chain) was sequenced for a study of human T cells and chemical hapten exposure. TCRdb re-analysed the RACE reads in MiXCR, keeping a single row per CDR3 protein. The sample has 95,000 to 150,000 distinct CDR3 sequences, roughly 12% seen once. Time point here: pre-sensitization, week 0. The sample's treatment: therapeutic diphenylcyclopropenone sensitization with weekly scalp DPC. This clonotype was counted at least ten times. The CDR3 totals 16 residues. V gave up 3 bases and J gave up 0 bases, with 12 bases separating them. The starting material was whole blood, obtained in connection with sensitization to the hapten diphenylcyclopropenone (DPC). This TCR was recovered from a young woman with alopecia areata. Some clones in this sample may be carry-over from other donors' samples. This chain uses TRBV12-3 or TRBV12-4 with TRBJ1-3; a weak D match, TRBD1 (6 bases). The CDR3 DNA is TGTGCCAGCAGTTTTCTGCAGGGGCTCTCTGGAAACACCATATATTTT. Translated, it gives CASSFLQGLSGNTIYF.